The present entry profiles one T cell receptor (beta chain) with its context. Its specificity is not known. This sample is drawn from a study of CD4 T cells in relation to SARS-CoV-2 and coronaviruses. Per the germline V gene, CDR1 is LNHDA and CDR2 is SQIVND (reference sequence). This CDR3 has 16 amino acids. Germline trimming cut 2 bases from V and 3 bases from J; bases unmatched to any gene: 6. The assay was immunoSEQ multiplex PCR, and TCRdb's table has in-frame clones only and misses some. The table shows around 40,000 clones, with about 87% occurring only once. The source of this sequence is an adult with COVID-19. The sample was naive CD4+ T cells from PBMCs, cultured in vitro. Noted subset: naive CD4+ T cells isolated by negative enrichment. The genes are TRBV19 and TRBJ2-1; TRBD1 agrees at 8 bases. CDR3 nucleotides: TGTGCCAGTAGTATATCAGCCAGGGGGCACTACAATGAGCAGTTCTTC. This codes for CASSISARGHYNEQFF.